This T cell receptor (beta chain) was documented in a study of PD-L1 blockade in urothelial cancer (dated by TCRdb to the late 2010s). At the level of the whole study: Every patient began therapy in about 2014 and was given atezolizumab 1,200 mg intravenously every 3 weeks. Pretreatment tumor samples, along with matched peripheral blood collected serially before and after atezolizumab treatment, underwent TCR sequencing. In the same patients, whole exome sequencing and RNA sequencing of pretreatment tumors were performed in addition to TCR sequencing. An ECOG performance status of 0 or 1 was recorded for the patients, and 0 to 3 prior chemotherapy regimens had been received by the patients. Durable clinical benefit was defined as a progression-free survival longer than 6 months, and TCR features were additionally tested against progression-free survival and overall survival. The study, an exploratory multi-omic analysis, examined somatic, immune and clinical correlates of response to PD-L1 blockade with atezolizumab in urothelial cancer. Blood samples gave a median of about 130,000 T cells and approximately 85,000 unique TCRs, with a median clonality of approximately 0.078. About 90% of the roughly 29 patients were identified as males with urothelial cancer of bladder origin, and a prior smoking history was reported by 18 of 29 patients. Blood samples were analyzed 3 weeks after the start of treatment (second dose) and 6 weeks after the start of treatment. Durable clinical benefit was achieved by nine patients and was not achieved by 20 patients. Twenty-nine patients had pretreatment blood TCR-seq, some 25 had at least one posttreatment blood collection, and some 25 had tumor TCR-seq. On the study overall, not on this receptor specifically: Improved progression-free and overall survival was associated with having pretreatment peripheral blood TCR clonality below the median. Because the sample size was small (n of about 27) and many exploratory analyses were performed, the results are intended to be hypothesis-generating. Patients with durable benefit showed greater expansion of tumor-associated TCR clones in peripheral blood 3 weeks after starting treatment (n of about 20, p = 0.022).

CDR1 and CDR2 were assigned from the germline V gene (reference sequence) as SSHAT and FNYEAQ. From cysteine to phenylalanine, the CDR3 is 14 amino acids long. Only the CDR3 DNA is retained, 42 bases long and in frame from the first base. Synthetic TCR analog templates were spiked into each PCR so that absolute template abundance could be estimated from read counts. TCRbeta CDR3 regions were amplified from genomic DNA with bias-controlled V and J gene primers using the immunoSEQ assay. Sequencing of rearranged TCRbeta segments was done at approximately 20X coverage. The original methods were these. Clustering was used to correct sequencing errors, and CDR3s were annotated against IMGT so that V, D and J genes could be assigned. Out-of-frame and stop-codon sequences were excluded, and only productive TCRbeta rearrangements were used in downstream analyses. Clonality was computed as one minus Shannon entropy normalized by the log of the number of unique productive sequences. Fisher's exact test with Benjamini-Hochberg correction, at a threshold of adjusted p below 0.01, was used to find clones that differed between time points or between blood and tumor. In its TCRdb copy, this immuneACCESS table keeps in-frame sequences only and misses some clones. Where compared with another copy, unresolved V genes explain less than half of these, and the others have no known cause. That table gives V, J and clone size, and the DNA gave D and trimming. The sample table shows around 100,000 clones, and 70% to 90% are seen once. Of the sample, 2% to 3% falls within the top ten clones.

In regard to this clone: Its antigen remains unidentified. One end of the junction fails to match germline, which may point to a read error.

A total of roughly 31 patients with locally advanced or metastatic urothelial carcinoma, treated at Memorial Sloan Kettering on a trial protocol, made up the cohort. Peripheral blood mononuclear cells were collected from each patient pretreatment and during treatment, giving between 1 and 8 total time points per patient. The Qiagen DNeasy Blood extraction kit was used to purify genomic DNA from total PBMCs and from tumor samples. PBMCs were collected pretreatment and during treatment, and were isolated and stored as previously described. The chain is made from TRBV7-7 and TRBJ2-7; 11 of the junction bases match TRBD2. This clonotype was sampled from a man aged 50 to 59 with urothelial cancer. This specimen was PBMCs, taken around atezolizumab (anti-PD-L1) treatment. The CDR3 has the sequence CASSLTLAGDEQYF. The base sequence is TGTGCTAGCAGCTTAACACTAGCGGGAGACGAGCAGTACTTC.